This TCR beta chain was profiled in a study of blood T cell repertoires in COVID-19. The germline V gene has CDR1 SGHDT and CDR2 YYEEEE. This CDR3 is 15 amino acids long. V shed 7 bases, J shed 4 bases, and the junction held 8 bases outside the gene matches. In the study's own analysis: Estimates of nucleated cell counts were drawn from the amplification of reference gene primers. Assay used: immunoSEQ multiplex PCR; TCRdb lists only in-frame clones, some missing. The D gene and trimming were derived from the DNA, and the V and J assignments and clone size from that table. The sample lists roughly 180,000 clones, about four fifths occurring once.

The clonotype comes from a woman aged 40-49 years with COVID-19, enrolled during active disease. V is TRBV5-6 and J is TRBJ2-6; 7 bases align to TRBD1. Material: peripheral blood. Here the CDR3 DNA reads TGTGCCAGCCACCCCCGACAGGGAGGGGCCAACGTCCTGACTTTC. As protein: CASHPRQGGANVLTF.